The present TCR beta chain was sequenced within a study of control samples from healthy donors and cancer patients. Method: immunoSEQ multiplex PCR; TCRdb's copy keeps in-frame clones and lacks some. Among 150,000 to 200,000 clones listed, approximately 90% were seen once. The clonotype was recovered from a woman aged 25-40 years in good health. Sequencing was carried out using blood.

The CDR3 is CASSSETAGGNEAFF. CDR3 bases: TGTGCCAGCAGCTCAGAAACAGCCGGAGGGAACGAAGCTTTCTTT. This rearrangement joins TRBV7-3 to TRBJ1-1; D is ambiguous. Trimming pared 4 bases from V and 8 bases from J, leaving 20 bases between. Germline CDR1 SGHTA, CDR2 FQGTGA. The CDR3 is 15 residues long.